The 3 T cell receptor beta chains below all came from one sample that was sequenced in a study of blood T cell repertoires in COVID-19. Clones were read by immunoSEQ multiplex PCR, and TCRdb kept only the in-frame ones, dropping some. The sample lists about 92,000 clones, around 90% occurring once. Sequencing used peripheral blood. These receptors were taken from a human donor with active COVID-19. The donor label of this sample is uncertain.

The J gene is TRBJ1-1, the V gene TRBV28; possible D gene TRBD1, 5 bases. Germline CDR1 is MDHEN and CDR2 is SYDVKM. The CDR3 has 15 amino acids. The germline V and J ends were trimmed by 1 base and 1 base, with 10 bases remaining between them. CDR3 sequence (DNA): TGTGCCAGCAGTTTATTAAGGAGGGGGAACACTGAAGCTTTCTTT. This encodes CASSLLRRGNTEAFF.

The chain combines TRBV14 with TRBJ1-6, with D possibly matching TRBD1 (5 bases). Looked up from germline, CDR1 is SGHDN and CDR2 is FVKESK. The CDR3 is 16 residues long. V lost 1 base and J 4 bases, leaving 11 bases between the germline ends. This chain's CDR3 is CASSQGQLIYNSPLHF. In DNA form, the CDR3 reads TGTGCCAGCAGCCAAGGACAGCTGATATATAATTCACCCCTCCACTTT.

In its sample, this clone was seen once. DNA of the CDR3: TGTGCCAGCAGCTTGGGGCCAAGTCAGGGGGCTGATCAGCCCCAGCATTTT. It specifies CASSLGPSQGADQPQHF. The V gene is TRBV5-5, the J gene TRBJ1-5; TRBD1 matches at 8 bases. The CDR3 runs 17 residues. In germline, CDR1 is SGHKS, CDR2 YYEKEE (reference sequence). The V gene end was trimmed by 0 bases and the J gene end by 5 bases; junction bases not matched to a gene: 10.